These 15 T cell receptor beta chains came from one sample sequenced in a study of blood T cells in healthy people across ages. PCR was performed a second time for roughly 7 to 11 cycles using a sample-barcoded 5' primer and a J-beta primer mix. TCRdb re-derived calls from the 5' RACE reads in MiXCR, one entry per CDR3 protein. Among approximately 600,000 distinct CDR3 sequences, around 54% were seen once, and the ten largest hold over 30%. The material sequenced was blood. These receptors were collected from a man aged 60 to 69 in good health.

The chain combines TRBV10-3 with TRBJ2-7, with a tentative D call TRBD1 (6 bases). The J call is uncertain, as TRBJ2-5 better fits the DNA end. CDR3 length: 14 residues. Germline V gives CDR1 ENHRY, CDR2 SYGVKD. CDR3 DNA sequence: TGTGCCATCAGTGAGAAGACAGGAGAAGAGACCCAGTACTTC. Its translation: CAISEKTGEETQYF.

This chain connects TRBV29-1 to TRBJ2-3; D possibly corresponds to TRBD1 (6 bases). The germline V gene has CDR1 SQVTM and CDR2 ANQGSEA. V was trimmed by 7 bases and J by 2 bases, leaving 13 bases between them. This CDR3 contains 13 residues. This CDR3 is CSGGQGYTDTQYF. CDR3 nucleotide sequence: TGCAGCGGGGGGCAGGGGTACACAGATACGCAGTATTTT.

This clonotype has just a few counts. The V call is TRBV9, the J call TRBJ2-7; unclear D gene. Trimming shortened V by 0 bases and J by 6 bases, and 10 bases separated the two germline ends. Germline V gene sequence: CDR1 SGDLS, CDR2 YYNGEE. The CDR3 consists of 13 residues. The DNA for the CDR3 is TGTGCCAGCAGCGTAGTTGAAGCTTCCGAGCAGTACTTC. Amino acid sequence: CASSVVEASEQYF.

This sequence joins TRBV25-1 and TRBJ1-4; D ambiguous. Per germline, CDR1 MGHDK and CDR2 SYGVNS. Trimming took 5 bases from V and 5 from J, leaving 12 bases between them. CDR3 length equals 14 residues. Written as DNA, the CDR3 is TGTGCCAGCAGTCCTGGGCAGTGGAATGAAAAACTGTTTTTT. Protein product: CASSPGQWNEKLFF.

The chain is built from TRBV28 and TRBJ2-4, with D possibly being TRBD2 (6 bases). The V end was cut by 10 bases, the J end by 0 bases, with 16 bases between. CDR3 length: 15 residues. Germline V gene sequence: CDR1 MDHEN, CDR2 SYDVKM. In nucleotides, the CDR3 is TGTGCCACCGACGGGAGCTCCTTAGCCAAAAACATTCAGTACTTC. Protein product: CATDGSSLAKNIQYF.

As concerns this clonotype: One end of the junction fails to match germline, which may point to a read error. J is TRBJ2-1 and V is TRBV15, with 7 positions matching TRBD2. This CDR3 has 13 residues. Germline lookup yields CDR1 LNHNV and CDR2 YYDKDF (reference sequence). CDR3 DNA: TGTGCCACCGACCAAGCGGGACTCAATGGGCAGTTCTTC. Amino acids: CATDQAGLNGQFF. Drawing the rest from reference TRBV15 and TRBJ2-1, the complete variable domain is DAMVIQNPRYQVTQFGKPVTLSCSQTLNHNVMYWYQQKSSQAPKLLFHYYDKDFNNEADTPDNFQSRRPNTSFCFLDIRSPGLGDTAMYLCATDQAGLNGQFFGPGTRLTVL.

The chain carries TRBV3-1 and TRBJ2-7; D gene unclear. Germline V gene data show CDR1 as LGHDT and CDR2 as YNNKEL (reference sequence). The length of the CDR3 is 15 residues. V dropped 4 bases and J dropped 6 bases, with 19 bases sitting between them. The CDR3 bases are TGTGCCAGCAGCCTAAGTGGGGAACCTCGTTTCGAGCAGTACTTC. Its translation is CASSLSGEPRFEQYF.

In this sample, this clonotype turned up once. The chain couples TRBV29-1 to TRBJ2-2; D not certain. V was cut by 6 bases and J by 0 bases, with 5 bases left in between. The germline V gene encodes CDR1 SQVTM and CDR2 ANQGSEA. The CDR3 runs 12 residues. CDR3 nucleotide sequence: TGCAGCGTGGCAGCGAACACCGGGGAGCTGTTTTTT. Translation gives CSVAANTGELFF.

J is TRBJ2-3 and V is TRBV20-1; no clear D. Looked up from germline, CDR1 is DFQATT and CDR2 is SNEGSKA (reference sequence). The V end lost 6 bases, the J end lost 0 bases, and 13 bases lay between the germline ends. The CDR3 length is 14 residues. The CDR3 reads CSADLGTSTDTQYF. The DNA of the CDR3 is TGCAGTGCCGACCTGGGCACCAGCACAGATACGCAGTATTTT.

A few counts support this clonotype. J is TRBJ2-5 and V is TRBV5-6, with 12 bases fitting TRBD2. With V trimmed by 4 bases and J by 2 bases, 6 bases remained unmatched. CDR3 length: 16 residues. Germline CDR1 is SGHDT and CDR2 is YYEEEE. CDR3 residues: CASSRQGLAGQETQYF. CDR3 nucleotides: TGTGCCAGCAGCCGCCAAGGACTAGCGGGGCAAGAGACCCAGTACTTC. Based on the CDR3 plus reference TRBV5-6 and TRBJ2-5, the full variable domain is DAGVTQSPTHLIKTRGQQVTLRCSPKSGHDTVSWYQQALGQGPQFIFQYYEEEERQRGNFPDRFSGHQFPNYSSELNVNALLLGDSALYLCASSRQGLAGQETQYFGPGTRLLVL.

With regard to this clonotype: One junction end disagrees with the germline gene, perhaps due to a read error. The rearrangement uses TRBV20-1 and TRBJ1-1; 7 bases line up with TRBD1. Germline assignment: CDR1 DFQATT and CDR2 SNEGSKA (reference sequence). The CDR3 is made up of 14 amino acids. Written as DNA, the CDR3 is TGCAGTGTTAGAGGGGGCTTCATGAACACTGAAGCTTTCTTT. Protein: CSVRGGFMNTEAFF.

The rearrangement joins TRBV7-2 to TRBJ2-5; 9 bases agree with TRBD2. This CDR3 is built from 15 residues. V lost 5 bases, J lost 4 bases, and 8 bases stayed unmatched. Germline CDR1 is SGHTA and CDR2 is FQGNSA. The CDR3 here is CASSTQRGEGETQYF. CDR3 DNA: TGTGCCAGCAGCACCCAGCGGGGGGAGGGAGAGACCCAGTACTTC.

This rearrangement joins TRBV6-1 to TRBJ2-5; the match to TRBD1 covers 9 bases. Trimming took 6 bases from V and 4 from J; bases not matched to a gene: 6. This CDR3 is 14 amino acids long. Germline V CDR1 and CDR2: MNHNS, SASEGT. The CDR3 is CASRDTGGPETQYF. Here the CDR3 DNA reads TGTGCCAGCAGAGATACAGGGGGCCCAGAGACCCAGTACTTC.

DNA for the CDR3: TGCGCCAGCAGCTCCCGACAGGGCGTCTCCGCGGAACCAAAACTGTTTTTT. It translates to CASSSRQGVSAEPKLFF. V and J are TRBV5-1 and TRBJ1-4; the match to TRBD1 covers 7 bases. Germline V gene lookup returns CDR1 SGHRS and CDR2 YFSETQ. The CDR3 spans 17 residues. Trimming removed 3 bases from V and 10 bases from J; junction bases left unmatched: 18.

The chain links TRBV3-1 to TRBJ2-5; 9 bases align to TRBD1. Germline V lookup: CDR1 LGHDT, CDR2 YNNKEL (reference sequence). V was clipped by 1 base and J by 13 bases; unmatched bases: 7. There are 13 residues in the CDR3. CDR3 amino acids: CASSQGDRVVMYF. In nucleotides, the CDR3 is TGTGCCAGCAGCCAAGGGGACAGGGTAGTGATGTACTTC.